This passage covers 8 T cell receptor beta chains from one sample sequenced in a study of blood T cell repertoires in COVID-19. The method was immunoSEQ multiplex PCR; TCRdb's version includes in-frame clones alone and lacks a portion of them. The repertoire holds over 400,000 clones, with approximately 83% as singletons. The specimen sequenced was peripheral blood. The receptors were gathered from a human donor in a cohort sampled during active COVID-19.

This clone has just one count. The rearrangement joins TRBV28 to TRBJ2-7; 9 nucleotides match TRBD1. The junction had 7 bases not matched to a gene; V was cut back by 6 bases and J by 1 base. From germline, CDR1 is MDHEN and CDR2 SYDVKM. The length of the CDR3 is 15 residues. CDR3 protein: CASRYPGQGSYEQYF. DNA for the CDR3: TGTGCCAGCAGATACCCGGGACAGGGTTCCTACGAGCAGTACTTC.

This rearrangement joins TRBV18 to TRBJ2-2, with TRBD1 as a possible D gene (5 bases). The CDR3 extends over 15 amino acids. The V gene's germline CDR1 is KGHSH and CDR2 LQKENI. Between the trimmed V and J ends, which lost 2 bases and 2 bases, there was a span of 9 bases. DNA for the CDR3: TGTGCCAGCTCACCAGGACGGACAAACACCGGGGAGCTGTTTTTT. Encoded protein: CASSPGRTNTGELFF.

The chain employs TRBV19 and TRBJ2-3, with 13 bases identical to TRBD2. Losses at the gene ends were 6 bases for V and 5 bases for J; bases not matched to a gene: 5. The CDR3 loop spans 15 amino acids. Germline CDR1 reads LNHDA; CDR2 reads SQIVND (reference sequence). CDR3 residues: CASRQLAGGQDTQYF. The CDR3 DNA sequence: TGTGCCAGTAGACAACTAGCGGGAGGGCAAGATACGCAGTATTTT.

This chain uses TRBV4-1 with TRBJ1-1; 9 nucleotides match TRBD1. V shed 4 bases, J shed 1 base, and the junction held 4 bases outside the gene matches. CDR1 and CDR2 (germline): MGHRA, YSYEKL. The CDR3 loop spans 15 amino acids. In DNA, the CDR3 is TGCGCCAGCAGCCCACCGGGACAGGGGAACACTGAAGCTTTCTTT. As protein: CASSPPGQGNTEAFF.

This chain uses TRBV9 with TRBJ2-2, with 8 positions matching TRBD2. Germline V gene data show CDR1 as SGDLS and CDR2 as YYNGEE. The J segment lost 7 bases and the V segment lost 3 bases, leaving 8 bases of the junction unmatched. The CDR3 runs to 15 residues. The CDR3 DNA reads TGTGCCAGCAGCGCGGGGGGGCGGTACTACGGGGAGCTGTTTTTT. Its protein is CASSAGGRYYGELFF.

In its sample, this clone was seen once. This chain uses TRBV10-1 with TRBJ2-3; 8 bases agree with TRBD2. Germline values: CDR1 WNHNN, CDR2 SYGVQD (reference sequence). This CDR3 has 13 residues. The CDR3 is CHEKLAVMYTQYF. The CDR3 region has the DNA TGCCATGAGAAACTAGCGGTGATGTATACGCAGTATTTT.

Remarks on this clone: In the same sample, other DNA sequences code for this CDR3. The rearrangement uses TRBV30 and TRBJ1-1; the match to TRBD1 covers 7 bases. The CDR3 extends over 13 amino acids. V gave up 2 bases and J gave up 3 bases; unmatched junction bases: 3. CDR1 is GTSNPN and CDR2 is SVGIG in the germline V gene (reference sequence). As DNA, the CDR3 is TGTGCCTGGAGTCGACAGGGAGACACTGAAGCTTTCTTT. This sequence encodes CAWSRQGDTEAFF.

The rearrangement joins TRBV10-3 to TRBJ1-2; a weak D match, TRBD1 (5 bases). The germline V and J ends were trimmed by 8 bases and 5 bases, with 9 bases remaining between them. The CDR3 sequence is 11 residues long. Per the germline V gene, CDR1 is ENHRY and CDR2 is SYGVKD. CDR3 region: CAIGGTYGYTF. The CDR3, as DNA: TGTGCCATCGGAGGGACGTATGGCTACACCTTC.